The 28 T cell receptor beta chains below come from one sample, sequenced in a study of OX40 agonist ivuxolimab in advanced cancers. Sequenced by immunoSEQ multiplex PCR; TCRdb stores in-frame clones only, minus some. Counted here are 55,000 to 80,000 clones, 81% occurring once; the ten biggest clones make up roughly 1%. Material: CD4+ or CD8+ T cells sorted from blood, obtained in a trial of the OX40 agonist ivuxolimab. These receptors were taken from an adult with an advanced solid tumor such as melanoma, head and neck, liver or kidney cancer.

The V gene is TRBV30, the J gene TRBJ1-1; TRBD1 aligns across 10 bases. In germline, CDR1 is GTSNPN, CDR2 SVGIG (reference sequence). Germline trimming cut 5 bases from V and 2 bases from J; bases unmatched to any gene: 14. The CDR3 covers 17 residues. For the CDR3, the DNA is TGTGCCTGGTTGCGGGCCGTCAGGGACAGGGGAAACACTGAAGCTTTCTTT. Translating it yields CAWLRAVRDRGNTEAFF.

This rearrangement joins TRBV28 to TRBJ1-2, with 8 positions matching TRBD1. This CDR3 is 15 amino acids long. The V gene's germline CDR1 is MDHEN and CDR2 SYDVKM. Losses at the gene ends were 5 bases for V and 4 bases for J; bases not matched to a gene: 9. The CDR3 nucleotides are TGTGCCAGCAGTCTTACCGGGACAGGCCCCTATGGCTACACCTTC. Translated: CASSLTGTGPYGYTF.

The chain uses TRBV4-2 and TRBJ2-5, with D tentatively TRBD2 (6 bases). Per the germline V gene, CDR1 is LGHNA and CDR2 is YNFKEQ. Trimming stripped 3 bases from V and 1 base from J, with 12 bases between. The CDR3 is 15 amino acids. The CDR3 sequence: CASSQPGLSQETQYF. As DNA, the CDR3 is TGTGCCAGCAGCCAGCCGGGACTTTCCCAAGAGACCCAGTACTTC.

The rearrangement links TRBV5-1 to TRBJ1-4; the D is unclear. Trimming shortened V by 1 base and J by 5 bases, and 9 bases separated the two germline ends. The CDR3 length is 14 residues. Germline values: CDR1 SGHRS, CDR2 YFSETQ. The CDR3 region is CASSLTDWNEKLFF. The DNA for the CDR3 is TGCGCCAGCAGCTTGACAGATTGGAATGAAAAACTGTTTTTT.

The V and J genes are TRBV6-6 and TRBJ2-7; no firm D call. V was clipped by 6 bases and J by 2 bases, with 20 bases between them. Germline CDR1 MNHNY, CDR2 SVGAGI (reference sequence). This CDR3 region has 16 residues. The CDR3 nucleotides are TGTGCCAGCAGCCCCCCCGGAAGTCAGGTGGCCTACGAGCAGTACTTC. Protein: CASSPPGSQVAYEQYF.

This clone was detected ten times or more. The chain carries TRBV4-1 and TRBJ2-2, with D possibly matching TRBD2 (5 bases). Trimming took 4 bases from V and 5 from J, leaving 17 bases between them. Looked up from germline, CDR1 is MGHRA and CDR2 is YSYEKL. This CDR3 has 16 residues. CDR3: CASSRGLTLGTGELFF. Written as DNA, the CDR3 is TGCGCCAGCAGCCGCGGACTGACTTTGGGGACCGGGGAGCTGTTTTTT.

V and J are TRBV29-1 and TRBJ2-5; TRBD1 matches 12 bases. Trimming at V came to 7 bases and at J to 5 bases, leaving 17 bases not matched to a gene. This CDR3 comprises 17 residues. The germline V gene has CDR1 SQVTM and CDR2 ANQGSEA. CDR3 nucleotide sequence: TGCAGCGCCCTTACTGGGACAGGGGGCCGGGGTTGGGAGACCCAGTACTTC. It encodes CSALTGTGGRGWETQYF.

This chain uses TRBV6-1 with TRBJ2-5, with D possibly being TRBD1 (7 bases). This CDR3 spans 13 amino acids. V lost 7 bases and J lost 5, with 14 bases in between. Germline V CDR1 and CDR2: MNHNS, SASEGT. This CDR3 reads CASKTTGRETQYF. CDR3 DNA sequence: TGTGCCAGCAAAACGACAGGGAGGGAGACCCAGTACTTC.

The rearrangement links TRBV7-9 to TRBJ1-2; D gene uncertain. Germline CDR1 and CDR2: SEHNR and FQNEAQ (reference sequence). CDR3 length: 12 residues. With 5 bases removed from V and 8 bases from J, the gap between germline ends came to 12 bases. The CDR3 region has the DNA TGTGCCAGCAGCCAAAGAATGGAGGGCTACACCTTC. It codes for CASSQRMEGYTF.

Note on this clone: This sample includes further DNA sequences coding for the same CDR3. This chain links TRBV9 with TRBJ1-2; a weak D match, TRBD1 (5 bases). Trimming left V 3 bases short and J 4 bases short, with 16 bases between. The CDR3 spans 15 residues. Per the germline V gene, CDR1 is SGDLS and CDR2 is YYNGEE. This chain's CDR3 is CASSAGDRVSYGYTF. CDR3 coding DNA: TGTGCCAGCAGCGCCGGGGACCGTGTTAGCTATGGCTACACCTTC.

This clone was counted once. The chain couples TRBV6-1 to TRBJ1-5; 7 nucleotides line up with TRBD1. After removal of 7 bases from V and 12 bases from J, the junction contained 18 bases not matched to a gene. In germline, CDR1 is MNHNS, CDR2 SASEGT. The CDR3 runs 15 residues. CDR3 sequence: CASIPGGGTLRLQHF. CDR3 nucleotides: TGTGCCAGCATCCCAGGGGGGGGGACCCTCCGTCTCCAGCATTTT.

The chain has TRBV19 and TRBJ1-5; maybe TRBD1 (5 bases). The CDR3 extends over 12 amino acids. Germline assignment: CDR1 LNHDA and CDR2 SQIVND (reference sequence). The V gene lost 8 bases and the J gene lost 7 bases, with 12 bases spanning the gap. The CDR3 DNA sequence: TGTGCCAGTGCGTGGGGCGGGCAGCCCCAGCATTTT. It specifies CASAWGGQPQHF. Variable domain in full (rest from reference TRBV19 and TRBJ1-5): DGGITQSPKYLFRKEGQNVTLSCEQNLNHDAMYWYRQDPGQGLRLIYYSQIVNDFQKGDIAEGYSVSREKKESFPLTVTSAQKNPTAFYLCASAWGGQPQHFGDGTRLSIL.

This clone was seen just once. The chain carries TRBV6-6 and TRBJ1-1; weak D call: TRBD1 (6 bases). The CDR3 spans 13 residues. In germline, CDR1 is MNHNY, CDR2 SVGAGI (reference sequence). Trimming left V 6 bases short and J 5 bases short, with 13 bases between. The CDR3 bases are TGTGCCAGCAGCCTGCAGGGGAGGACTGAAGCTTTCTTT. This codes for CASSLQGRTEAFF.

The rearrangement joins TRBV5-1 to TRBJ1-3; possible D gene TRBD1, 6 bases. CDR1 SGHRS and CDR2 YFSETQ come from the germline V gene. The CDR3 is 14 amino acids. Between the trimmed V and J ends, which lost 0 bases and 2 bases, there was a span of 6 bases. The CDR3 loop reads CASSLAGAGNTIYF. CDR3 in DNA: TGCGCCAGCAGCTTGGCAGGGGCTGGAAACACCATATATTTT.

The chain is built from TRBV5-6 and TRBJ2-7; D unresolved. This CDR3 contains 16 residues. The V gene lost 0 bases and the J gene lost 5 bases, with 18 bases spanning the gap. CDR1 and CDR2 (germline): SGHDT, YYEEEE. The CDR3 region is CASSLAVRSLVNEQYF. The CDR3 region has the DNA TGTGCCAGCAGCTTGGCGGTACGGTCGTTGGTCAACGAGCAGTACTTC.

The chain uses TRBV21-1 and TRBJ2-5; the table's D call of TRBD2 was not tested on the DNA. TRBV21-1 is tagged as a pseudogene. This CDR3 is 12 amino acids long. CDR3 in DNA: TGTGCCAGCAGCCCGGGAAAAGAGACCCAGTACTTC. Its translation is CASSPGKETQYF.

This chain links TRBV7-2 with TRBJ2-3; D is ambiguous. In germline, CDR1 is SGHTA, CDR2 FQGNSA. V was trimmed by 5 bases and J by 0 bases, leaving 6 bases between them. This CDR3 has 13 residues. The CDR3 bases are TGTGCCAGCAGCGAGACTAGCACAGATACGCAGTATTTT. The encoded protein is CASSETSTDTQYF.

The chain couples TRBV6-1 to TRBJ1-4, with no clear D. CDR1 is MNHNS and CDR2 is SASEGT in the germline V gene. V gave up 4 bases and J gave up 8 bases, with 17 bases separating them. This CDR3 is 15 amino acids long. CDR3 DNA sequence: TGTGCCAGCAGTGTGGACCCAGGCCGCCCGGAAAAACTGTTTTTT. Amino acids: CASSVDPGRPEKLFF.

This clone was counted a few times. The V and J genes are TRBV6-1 and TRBJ1-4; 7 bases match TRBD1. CDR1 and CDR2 (germline): MNHNS, SASEGT. This CDR3 has 16 residues. Unmatched junction bases numbered 12, after V lost 4 bases and J lost 7 bases. The chain's CDR3 is CASSGQGVAAGEKLFF. CDR3 DNA sequence: TGTGCCAGCAGTGGACAGGGTGTTGCAGCGGGTGAAAAACTGTTTTTT.

This chain connects TRBV15 to TRBJ1-1, with D perhaps matching TRBD1 (6 bases). Trimming shortened V by 5 bases and J by 1 base, and 11 bases separated the two germline ends. The CDR3 totals 14 residues. The germline V gene encodes CDR1 LNHNV and CDR2 YYDKDF (reference sequence). The CDR3 region is CATSRGQTNTEAFF. The CDR3 coding sequence is TGTGCCACCAGCCGGGGGCAGACGAACACTGAAGCTTTCTTT. Complete variable domain (other parts from reference TRBV15 and TRBJ1-1): DAMVIQNPRYQVTQFGKPVTLSCSQTLNHNVMYWYQQKSSQAPKLLFHYYDKDFNNEADTPDNFQSRRPNTSFCFLDIRSPGLGDTAMYLCATSRGQTNTEAFFGQGTRLTVV.

This clone appeared once. The chain joins TRBV10-3 to TRBJ2-2; 9 bases line up with TRBD1. Germline CDR1 ENHRY, CDR2 SYGVKD. J gave up 5 bases and V 5 bases, and 6 bases lay outside the gene matches. This CDR3 contains 15 residues. The CDR3 nucleotides are TGTGCCATCAGTAAGACGGGACAGGGAACCGGGGAGCTGTTTTTT. It translates to CAISKTGQGTGELFF.

This chain connects TRBV7-9 to TRBJ2-7; possibly TRBD1 for D (6 bases). V lost 1 base and J lost 2, with 12 bases in between. The germline V gene has CDR1 SEHNR and CDR2 FQNEAQ (reference sequence). The CDR3 spans 15 residues. The CDR3 loop reads CASSLGGTQTYEQYF. The DNA of the CDR3 is TGTGCCAGCAGCTTAGGAGGGACACAGACCTACGAGCAGTACTTC.

Of note for this clone: Compared with germline, one end of the junction differs, possibly owing to a read error. J is TRBJ2-7 and V is TRBV30; D not resolved. This CDR3 spans 12 amino acids. Germline V gives CDR1 GTSNPN, CDR2 SVGIG (reference sequence). This CDR3 is CAWGKGGVAGYF. In DNA, the CDR3 is TGTGCCTGGGGAAAGGGCGGCGTTGCCGGCTATTTC. The whole variable domain, remainder taken from reference TRBV30 and TRBJ2-7, is SQTIHQWPATLVQPVGSPLSLECTVEGTSNPNLYWYRQAAGRGLQLLFYSVGIGQISSEVPQNLSASRPQDRQFILSSKKLLLSDSGFYLCAWGKGGVAGYFGPGTRLTVT.

The chain links TRBV2 to TRBJ2-2; D unclear. The CDR3 has 14 amino acids. The V gene lost 6 bases and the J gene lost 4 bases, with 12 bases spanning the gap. CDR1 and CDR2 (germline): SNHLY, FYNNEI. CDR3 bases: TGTGCCAGCAGGACCCGCCGTGGCACCGGGGAGCTGTTTTTT. Translation: CASRTRRGTGELFF.

The chain has TRBV2 and TRBJ2-6; possible D gene TRBD1, 6 bases. V lost 5 bases to trimming and J lost 2 bases, with 10 bases between them. This CDR3 region has 15 residues. CDR1 and CDR2 from the germline V gene are SNHLY and FYNNEI. CDR3: CASSIQGPGANVLTF. CDR3 DNA: TGTGCCAGCAGTATCCAGGGGCCTGGGGCCAACGTCCTGACTTTC.

The chain employs TRBV14 and TRBJ2-5, with a possible D match to TRBD1 (6 bases). The germline V gene has CDR1 SGHDN and CDR2 FVKESK. CDR3 length: 13 residues. The V and J ends lost 5 bases and 2 bases respectively, with 9 bases between them. CDR3: CASSGGLQETQYF. Written as DNA, the CDR3 is TGTGCCAGCAGCGGGGGCCTACAAGAGACCCAGTACTTC.

The sample holds one count of this clone. The chain has TRBV14 and TRBJ2-7; the match to TRBD2 covers 9 bases. The V and J ends lost 1 base and 6 bases, in that order; junction bases with no gene match: 7. The CDR3 is 15 amino acids. The germline gives CDR1 SGHDN, CDR2 FVKESK. DNA of the CDR3: TGTGCCAGCAGCCAAGTGCGGGGGGGACCCAGCGAGCAGTACTTC. Translating gives CASSQVRGGPSEQYF.

The chain uses TRBV30 and TRBJ1-1, with TRBD1 as a possible D gene (6 bases). Trimming removed 3 bases from V and 4 bases from J, with 30 bases in between. This CDR3 comprises 19 residues. Germline-derived CDR1 and CDR2 are GTSNPN and SVGIG (reference sequence). For the CDR3, the DNA is TGTGCCTGGAGGGATCGGGGGTACAGGGTCGGACATAGTAGCACTGAAGCTTTCTTT. As protein: CAWRDRGYRVGHSSTEAFF.